This T cell receptor (beta chain) appears in the sequencing data of a study of PD-1 blockade in classical Hodgkin lymphoma. TCRdb's copy holds only in-frame clones and misses some; the assay was immunoSEQ multiplex PCR. The data contain under 20,000 clones, 76% of them singletons. With 0 bases removed from V and 0 bases from J, the gap between germline ends came to 9 bases. CDR1 LGHNA and CDR2 YNFKEQ come from the germline V gene. This CDR3 comprises 16 residues. Time point indicated: cycle 4 day 1 (C4D1), after 5 to 7 weeks of nivolumab. All patients relapsed after autologous stem cell transplantation, and brentuximab vedotin exposure varied.

This specimen was peripheral blood mononuclear cells (PBMCs), taken before the fourth cycle of nivolumab. The rearrangement links TRBV4-2 to TRBJ2-1; D is undetermined. The clonotype originates from a human donor with classical Hodgkin lymphoma. CDR3 sequence reads: CASSQERSSSYNEQFF. The CDR3, as DNA: TGTGCCAGCAGCCAAGAGAGATCCAGCTCCTACAATGAGCAGTTCTTC.